This T cell receptor (beta chain) originates from a study of T-cell reconstitution after alpha-beta-depleted transplantation in children. Unique molecular identifiers were incorporated during preparation of the TCRbeta library. TCRdb used MiXCR to reprocess the PCR reads, holding one entry per CDR3 protein. The sample holds 500,000 to 600,000 distinct CDR3 sequences, 32% seen once. A few counts support this clonotype. V dropped 1 base and J dropped 1; count of bases not matched to a gene: 3. The CDR3 loop spans 14 amino acids. Germline CDR1 reads GTSNPN; CDR2 reads SVGIG (reference sequence). Sequencing was performed on PBMCs from the stem cell graft donor, taken from the stem cell graft. This receptor was obtained from a human donor who donated a stem cell graft to a child with aplastic anemia. The rearrangement links TRBV30 to TRBJ1-1; 7 positions match TRBD1. The CDR3 sequence is CAWSEGAGNTEAFF. CDR3 sequence (DNA): TGTGCCTGGAGTGAGGGGGCGGGGAACACTGAAGCTTTCTTT.